This T cell receptor (beta chain) was sequenced during a study of blood T cell repertoires in COVID-19 (TCRdb year 2020). The study in broad terms: Samples covering the acute and convalescent phases of COVID-19 were provided by collaborators in the United States, Italy and Spain. The repertoires were released in a freely available public database meant as a resource for research on the immune response to SARS-CoV-2. The material from the prospective study consisted of cDNA or gDNA derived from T cells, B-cell-depleted T cells, or PBMCs. Subjects who had been exposed to COVID-19, were actively infected with it, or had recovered from it provided the deeply sampled blood TCRbeta repertoires that made up the dataset. HLA class I and class II types, where available, came from metadata supplied by the sample provider rather than from assay-based typing. The samples were drawn from the first 160 participants of the ongoing ImmuneRACE study and from under 1,500 subjects provided by 6 global collaborators. A de-identified subject ID, COVID-19 status, age in years and sex were almost always included in the sample metadata.

Each collaborating institution followed its own protocols to collect whole blood in K2EDTA tubes. For TCRbeta analysis, collaborators shipped samples in one of three forms: frozen whole blood, isolated PBMCs, or DNA extracted from either of those sample types. About this clone itself: What this receptor recognizes is not known. No quality values exist for individual bases; no much larger clone is one base distant.

Beyond this particular receptor, the publication reports: Clinical and demographic metadata were provided uncurated, with the amount varying by source and participant.

TCRbeta CDR3 regions were amplified from genomic DNA using the immunoSEQ Assay, a bias-controlled multiplex PCR. In the authors' own workflow: Within the assay, amplification of reference gene primers was used to estimate how many nucleated cells each sample contained. To quantify the absolute abundance of each unique TCRbeta CDR3 rearrangement, sequence reads were collapsed and filtered. Productive Simpson clonality was computed per sample as the square root of Simpson's diversity index over productive rearrangements. As stored in TCRdb, this immuneACCESS dataset retains in-frame rearrangements with V and J assigned. A fraction of the clones does not appear; measured against another copy, unresolved V genes explain less than half of the discrepancy, and the remainder lacks a known reason. From that table come the V and J calls and clone size; the DNA was used to work out D and trimming. Present in this sample are 59,000 or so clones, about 81% of which were seen just once. Of the sample, roughly 12% is held by the ten largest clones.

The cysteine opens and the phenylalanine closes a CDR3 of 14 amino acids. Only CDR3 DNA is held: 42 bases, read in frame from base 1. Trimming takes 4 bases off V and 1 base off J; junction bases not matched to a gene: 2. The germline V gene sets CDR1 to SNHLY and CDR2 to FYNNEI. This chain joins TRBV2 to TRBJ2-5; 8 nucleotides in the junction match TRBD1. Sequenced sample: peripheral blood. The sequence came from a human donor in a cohort sampled during active COVID-19. Read as DNA, the sequence is TGTGCCAGCAGTGCACAGGGGGGCCAAGAGACCCAGTACTTC. This translates into CASSAQGGQETQYF.